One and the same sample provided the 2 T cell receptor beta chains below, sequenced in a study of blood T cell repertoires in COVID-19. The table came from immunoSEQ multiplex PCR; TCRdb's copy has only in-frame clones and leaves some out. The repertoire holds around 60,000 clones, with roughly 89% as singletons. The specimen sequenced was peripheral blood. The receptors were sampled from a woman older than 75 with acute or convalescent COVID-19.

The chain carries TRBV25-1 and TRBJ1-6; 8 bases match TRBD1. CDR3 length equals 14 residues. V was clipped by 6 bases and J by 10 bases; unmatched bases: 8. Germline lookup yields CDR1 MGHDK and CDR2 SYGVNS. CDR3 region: CASRDRAVSSPLHF. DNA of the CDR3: TGTGCCAGCAGGGACAGGGCCGTAAGCTCACCCCTCCACTTT.

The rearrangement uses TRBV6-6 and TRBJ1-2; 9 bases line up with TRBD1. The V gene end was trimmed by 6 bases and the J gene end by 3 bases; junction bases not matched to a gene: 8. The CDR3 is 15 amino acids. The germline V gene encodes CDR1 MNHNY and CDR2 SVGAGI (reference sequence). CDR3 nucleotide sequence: TGTGCCAGCAGATTGGACAGGGGCAGGGACTATGGCTACACCTTC. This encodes CASRLDRGRDYGYTF.